These 30 T cell receptor beta chains came from one sample sequenced in a study of T cells in Graves' hyperthyroidism and ophthalmopathy. TCR beta CDR3 sequences were amplified from RNA transcripts. Carried out on the TCR CDR3, a first-round RT-PCR used the HTBI primer set. A single record per CDR3 protein comes from TCRdb applying MiXCR to the multiplex PCR reads. The sample yields about 400,000 distinct CDR3 sequences, about 25% seen once. The sample taken for sequencing was blood. These TCRs come from a man aged 50 to 60 with Graves' hyperthyroidism.

The chain recombines TRBV27 with TRBJ2-1; no clear D gene. The germline CDR1 and CDR2 sequences are MNHEY and SMNVEV (reference sequence). This CDR3 has 14 amino acids. V lost 6 bases and J lost 6, with 15 bases in between. DNA for the CDR3: TGTGCCAGCAGCCTCAGGTCAGCATCCAATGAGCAGTTCTTC. Residues: CASSLRSASNEQFF.

This chain connects TRBV5-1 to TRBJ1-5, with unresolved D. Deletions cut 2 bases from V and 4 bases from J, with 7 bases between. CDR1 SGHRS and CDR2 YFSETQ come from the germline V gene. The CDR3 contains 13 residues. The CDR3 sequence is CASSLGINQPQHF. The CDR3 nucleotides read TGCGCCAGCAGCTTAGGGATTAATCAGCCCCAGCATTTT.

Ten or more counts support this clonotype. V and J are TRBV28 and TRBJ2-5; TRBD2 aligns across 13 bases. J lost 5 bases, V lost 10 bases, and 7 bases had no gene match. The CDR3 is made up of 14 amino acids. In germline, CDR1 is MDHEN, CDR2 SYDVKM. The CDR3 is CATGLAGAGETQYF. CDR3 sequence (DNA): TGTGCCACCGGACTAGCGGGAGCGGGCGAGACCCAGTACTTC.

This clonotype was picked up many times. This chain connects TRBV28 to TRBJ2-1; no reliable D call. V was cut by 6 bases and J by 0 bases, with 9 bases left in between. There are 14 residues in the CDR3. CDR1 and CDR2 (germline): MDHEN, SYDVKM. As DNA, the CDR3 is TGTGCCAGCAGAACTTATAACTCCTACAATGAGCAGTTCTTC. It codes for CASRTYNSYNEQFF.

Ten or more counts support this clonotype. V usage is TRBV18 and J usage is TRBJ2-2; D is possibly TRBD1 (5 bases). Trimming removed 3 bases from V and 3 bases from J, with 11 bases in between. The CDR3 spans 15 residues. Germline values: CDR1 KGHSH, CDR2 LQKENI. CDR3 coding DNA: TGTGCCAGCTCACCCTCGTCAGGGTACACCGGGGAGCTGTTTTTT. It codes for CASSPSSGYTGELFF. Full variable domain (rest looked up from reference TRBV18 and TRBJ2-2): NAGVMQNPRHLVRRRGQEARLRCSPMKGHSHVYWYRQLPEEGLKFMVYLQKENIIDESGMPKERFSAEFPKEGPSILRIQQVVRGDSAAYFCASSPSSGYTGELFFGEGSRLTVL.

This clonotype was seen repeatedly, ten times or more. The rearrangement joins TRBV6-1 to TRBJ2-1; 15 bases are shared with TRBD2. The CDR3 sequence is 17 residues long. The V gene's germline CDR1 is MNHNS and CDR2 SASEGT. After removal of 5 bases from V and 8 bases from J, the junction contained 10 bases not matched to a gene. The DNA of the CDR3 is TGTGCCAGCAGTTTCCTCGGACTAGCGGGAGGGACACATGAGCAGTTCTTC. Translating gives CASSFLGLAGGTHEQFF.

The chain combines TRBV12-3 or TRBV12-4 with TRBJ1-6; 7 nucleotides agree with TRBD1. V shed 6 bases and J 9 bases; nucleotides not matched to a gene: 11. The CDR3 extends over 15 amino acids. The CDR3 coding sequence is TGTGCCAGCAGCCCCTCCAGGGGGGTTGGTTCACCCCTCCACTTT. Its translation: CASSPSRGVGSPLHF.

Worth noting for this clonotype: Given a much more abundant clone one base away, this may be a read error. The rearrangement uses TRBV3-1 and TRBJ2-1, with 9 positions matching TRBD2. Per the germline V gene, CDR1 is LGHDT and CDR2 is YNNKEL (reference sequence). CDR3 length equals 15 residues. CDR3 loop: CAWRRREGLYNEQSF. CDR3 bases: TGTGCCTGGAGAAGGCGGGAGGGCCTGTACAATGAGCAGTCCTTC.

This clonotype has only a few counts. This sequence joins TRBV6-1 and TRBJ2-7; D assignment may be TRBD1 or TRBD2 (5 bases each). Germline V CDR1 and CDR2: MNHNS, SASEGT. The CDR3 consists of 15 residues. V was shortened by 2 bases and J by 0 bases, with 11 bases between the two germline ends. CDR3 nucleotides: TGTGCCAGCAGTGAACCACGGGGCGGCTCCTACGAGCAGTACTTC. It specifies CASSEPRGGSYEQYF.

This clonotype has more than one count but fewer than ten. The chain joins TRBV29-1 to TRBJ1-2, with D possibly matching TRBD1 (5 bases). V lost 5 bases and J 8 bases, leaving 21 bases between the germline ends. Germline assignment: CDR1 SQVTM and CDR2 ANQGSEA. The CDR3 loop spans 14 amino acids. CDR3 bases: TGCAGCGTTCACCGACAGACTATGGGGGAAGGCTACACCTTC. Its translation is CSVHRQTMGEGYTF.

This clonotype was observed at least ten times. This sequence joins TRBV20-1 and TRBJ2-7, with a weak D call TRBD2 (5 bases). The germline V gene has CDR1 DFQATT and CDR2 SNEGSKA (reference sequence). The CDR3 is 15 amino acids. V gave up 3 bases and J gave up 6 bases, with 21 bases separating them. In DNA, the CDR3 is TGCAGTGCTAGGCCGGATCAGACGGGGAGCGGCGAGCAGTACTTC. Translated: CSARPDQTGSGEQYF.

This clonotype came up many times. This rearrangement joins TRBV7-3 to TRBJ2-1; D assignment may be TRBD1 or TRBD2 (5 bases each). The CDR3 spans 14 residues. Germline values: CDR1 SGHTA, CDR2 FQGTGA. V lost 6 bases to trimming and J lost 7 bases, with 16 bases between them. CDR3 DNA sequence: TGTGCCAGCAGTTTGGGACCGGGAATAAATGAGCAGTTCTTC. This translates into CASSLGPGINEQFF.

This clonotype has a count of ten or more. V gene TRBV2 combines with J gene TRBJ1-2; possibly TRBD1 for D (5 bases). The CDR3 extends over 12 amino acids. The V end was cut by 8 bases, the J end by 2 bases, with 9 bases between. CDR1 is SNHLY, CDR2 FYNNEI, per germline. CDR3 DNA sequence: TGTGCCAGCGCAAGGGGAAACTATGGCTACACCTTC. Its translation is CASARGNYGYTF.

This clonotype was seen a few times. This chain links TRBV29-1 with TRBJ2-1; the D gene is possibly TRBD2 (5 bases). The CDR3 sequence is 15 residues long. V lost 5 bases and J lost 5, with 19 bases in between. Per germline, CDR1 SQVTM and CDR2 ANQGSEA. CDR3 nucleotides: TGCAGCGTTCTCATGACTACCCCTTCTGACAATGAGCAGTTCTTC. It codes for CSVLMTTPSDNEQFF.

This clonotype was counted only a few times. Here the CDR3 reads CASSSLGDRGPYEQYF. CDR3 in DNA: TGTGCCAGCAGCTCTCTCGGGGACAGGGGCCCCTACGAGCAGTACTTC. V gene TRBV7-9 combines with J gene TRBJ2-7; the match to TRBD1 covers 10 bases. This CDR3 comprises 16 residues. V was clipped by 4 bases and J by 2 bases; unmatched bases: 8. Looked up from germline, CDR1 is SEHNR and CDR2 is FQNEAQ (reference sequence).

This clonotype was detected ten times or more. The chain is built from TRBV7-2 and TRBJ1-2; D is undetermined. V was cut by 1 base and J by 2 bases, with 8 bases left in between. There are 14 residues in the CDR3. Germline CDR1 is SGHTA and CDR2 is FQGNSA. The CDR3 bases are TGTGCCAGCAGCTTAGTTACCGCGAACTATGGCTACACCTTC. Protein product: CASSLVTANYGYTF.

The sample holds a few counts of this clonotype. Without the conserved terminal phenylalanine or tryptophan, this CDR3 likely stems from a read error. The chain combines TRBV15 with TRBJ2-3; TRBD2 aligns across 9 bases. V dropped 5 bases and J dropped 5; count of bases not matched to a gene: 11. CDR3 size: 16 residues. Germline lookup yields CDR1 LNHNV and CDR2 YYDKDF (reference sequence). The CDR3 DNA reads as TGTGCCACCAGCGGGGGTAGCGGGAGTGTTGTAGATACGCAGTATTCT. This encodes CATSGGSGSVVDTQYS.

This clonotype was recorded a few times. The chain combines TRBV19 with TRBJ2-2; a possible D gene is TRBD1 (5 bases). The V gene's germline CDR1 is LNHDA and CDR2 SQIVND (reference sequence). Trimming cost V 4 bases and J 0 bases, with 12 bases left between them. This CDR3 has 16 residues. CDR3 DNA sequence: TGTGCCAGTAGTACTGGACATTTAACGAACACCGGGGAGCTGTTTTTT. Translated: CASSTGHLTNTGELFF.

V and J are TRBV2 and TRBJ2-7; 7 positions match TRBD1. The V and J ends lost 5 bases and 5 bases, in that order; junction bases with no gene match: 12. The CDR3 loop spans 15 amino acids. Germline lookup yields CDR1 SNHLY and CDR2 FYNNEI. The CDR3 loop is CASSYEPGQYNEQYF. The CDR3, as DNA: TGTGCCAGCAGTTACGAGCCGGGACAGTACAACGAGCAGTACTTC.

The J gene is TRBJ2-7, the V gene TRBV25-1; 13 bases map to TRBD2. Trimming took 3 bases from V and 3 from J; bases not matched to a gene: 8. This CDR3 is 17 amino acids long. CDR1 MGHDK and CDR2 SYGVNS come from the germline V gene. Here the CDR3 DNA reads TGTGCCAGCAGTGACCTCAAGGGACTAGCGGGAAACTACGAGCAGTACTTC. Translating it yields CASSDLKGLAGNYEQYF.

CDR3 bases: TGTGCCTACAGTACAAGGAACACCGGGGAGCTGTTTTTT. This encodes CAYSTRNTGELFF. V usage is TRBV28 and J usage is TRBJ2-2; D is uncertain. Trimming took 11 bases from V and 1 from J, leaving 11 bases between them. The CDR3 runs to 13 residues. Germline V gene sequence: CDR1 MDHEN, CDR2 SYDVKM. Looking up the rest from reference TRBV28 and TRBJ2-2 gives the full variable domain: DVKVTQSSRYLVKRTGEKVFLECVQDMDHENMFWYRQDPGLGLRLIYFSYDVKMKEKGDIPEGYSVSREKKERFSLILESASTNQTSMYLCAYSTRNTGELFFGEGSRLTVL.

This clonotype was detected a few times. A read error may produce the germline difference seen at one junction end. The genes are TRBV7-6 and TRBJ2-2; D may match TRBD1 or TRBD2 (6 bases each). The CDR3 has 16 amino acids. Looked up from germline, CDR1 is SGHVS and CDR2 is FNYEAQ. As DNA, the CDR3 is TGTGCCAGCAGCTTGTTCGGGGGCGGGAACCCCGGGGAGCTGTTTTTT. Protein sequence: CASSLFGGGNPGELFF. Combining the CDR3 with reference TRBV7-6 and TRBJ2-2 gives the whole variable domain GAGVSQSPRYKVTKRGQDVALRCDPISGHVSLYWYRQALGQGPEFLTYFNYEAQQDKSGLPNDRFSAERPEGSISTLTIQRTEQRDSAMYRCASSLFGGGNPGELFFGEGSRLTVL.

The gene calls are TRBV19 and TRBJ1-4, with unresolved D. Germline V CDR1 and CDR2: LNHDA, SQIVND (reference sequence). The CDR3 covers 15 residues. V dropped 2 bases and J dropped 0 bases, with 7 bases sitting between them. CDR3 region: CASSIRTATNEKLFF. CDR3 DNA: TGTGCCAGTAGTATACGGACCGCAACTAATGAAAAACTGTTTTTT.

The chain recombines TRBV6-1 with TRBJ1-1; 8 bases match TRBD1. This CDR3 is 13 amino acids long. Germline-derived CDR1 and CDR2 are MNHNS and SASEGT. V lost 5 bases to trimming and J lost 8 bases; unmatched junction nucleotides: 7. CDR3: CASSSRGQDEAFF. CDR3 coding DNA: TGTGCCAGCAGTTCCAGGGGACAGGACGAAGCTTTCTTT.

This clonotype was counted a few times. This chain uses TRBV5-1 with TRBJ1-2; no firm D call. V dropped 1 base and J dropped 8 bases, with 15 bases sitting between them. The CDR3 totals 14 residues. Germline V gene lookup returns CDR1 SGHRS and CDR2 YFSETQ. CDR3 bases: TGCGCCAGCAGCTTGCCGGGTCCGGGCGGGGGCTACACCTTC. It encodes CASSLPGPGGGYTF.

This clonotype was detected a few times. The chain links TRBV19 to TRBJ1-5, with D maybe TRBD1 (5 bases). The ends were cut back, 9 bases at V and 5 bases at J, with 17 bases in the middle. This CDR3 spans 14 amino acids. Germline CDR1 reads LNHDA; CDR2 reads SQIVND (reference sequence). DNA for the CDR3: TGTGCCAGCTCCGGGGCCCGAGGGTATCAGCCCCAGCATTTT. Residues: CASSGARGYQPQHF.

This clonotype was seen a few times. The genes are TRBV28 and TRBJ1-6; 8 bases map to TRBD1. Germline assignment: CDR1 MDHEN and CDR2 SYDVKM. V shed 7 bases and J 9 bases; nucleotides not matched to a gene: 14. The length of the CDR3 is 16 residues. CDR3 in DNA: TGTGCCAGCAACGCCCCCTCGACAGGGGAGAGTTCACCCCTCCACTTT. Its translation is CASNAPSTGESSPLHF.

This clonotype was recorded many times. The chain employs TRBV3-1 and TRBJ2-7; 11 bases agree with TRBD2. CDR1 and CDR2 (germline): LGHDT, YNNKEL (reference sequence). The trim removed 4 bases at V and 3 bases at J, leaving 2 bases unmatched. CDR3 length equals 14 residues. CDR3 residues: CASSPGTSGYEQYF. The CDR3 bases are TGTGCCAGCAGCCCCGGGACTAGCGGCTACGAGCAGTACTTC.

This clonotype was observed at least ten times. This chain joins TRBV12-3 or TRBV12-4 and TRBJ2-5; 8 bases align to TRBD2. The V gene end was trimmed by 1 base and the J gene end by 4 bases; junction bases not matched to a gene: 14. The CDR3 length is 18 residues. CDR3 nucleotide sequence: TGTGCCAGCAGTTTAGTCGGGAGGGCCATGCCTGGAGGAGAGACCCAGTACTTC. This gives the protein CASSLVGRAMPGGETQYF.

This chain uses TRBV29-1 with TRBJ1-1; D is possibly TRBD1 (6 bases). Looked up from germline, CDR1 is SQVTM and CDR2 is ANQGSEA. The CDR3 is 11 amino acids. Trimming removed 7 bases at V and 10 bases at J, with 16 bases between. The CDR3 DNA follows: TGCAGCGCCAGGATTCAGGGGAGAGCTTTCTTT. Amino acids: CSARIQGRAFF. The full variable domain, its missing parts supplied by reference TRBV29-1 and TRBJ1-1, is SAVISQKPSRDICQRGTSLTIQCQVDSQVTMMFWYRQQPGQSLTLIATANQGSEATYESGFVIDKFPISRPNLTFSTLTVSNMSPEDSSIYLCSARIQGRAFFGQGTRLTVV.